A selection of T cell receptor beta chains follows, all from one sample in a study of spatial heterogeneity in lung cancer. TCRdb independently ran MiXCR on the 5' RACE reads; one entry per CDR3 protein. The table shows about 9,900 distinct CDR3 sequences, with 6.3% occurring only once. This specimen consisted of lung tumor tissue, obtained at surgery. The origin of the receptors is a female donor with early-stage non-small cell lung cancer. Each CDR3 is given with its conserved first and last residue. A D gene is named only where the DNA matches it firmly. Clone size, where shown, is once, few, many, or a class for clones that have expanded.

many,TRBJ2-1,TRBV11-1,NA,CASSLESGGAYNEQFF,TGTGCCAGCAGCTTAGAATCTGGCGGAGCCTACAATGAGCAGTTCTTC
many,TRBJ2-2,TRBV9,NA,CASSVEMRAYTGELFF,TGTGCCAGCAGCGTAGAGATGAGGGCTTATACCGGGGAGCTGTTTTTT
medium-sized,TRBJ1-6,TRBV20-1,NA,CSASPAQGVHSPLHF,TGCAGTGCTAGCCCCGCTCAGGGAGTCCATTCACCCCTCCACTTT
many,TRBJ1-6,TRBV6-2/TRBV6-3,TRBD1,CASSPRDRSNSPLHF,TGTGCCAGCAGTCCCCGGGACAGAAGTAATTCACCCCTCCACTTT
few,TRBJ2-1,TRBV5-1,TRBD1,CASKAAGGDFEQFF,TGCGCCAGCAAAGCGGCAGGGGGCGATTTTGAGCAGTTCTTC
many,TRBJ2-3,TRBV7-2,TRBD2,CASSLRLAGGIDTQYF,TGTGCCAGCAGCCTCCGACTAGCGGGAGGAATAGATACGCAGTATTTT
large,TRBJ1-2,TRBV6-1,TRBD1,CASTYKGTGTANYGYTF,TGTGCCAGCACATATAAGGGGACAGGGACGGCTAACTATGGCTACACCTTC
few,TRBJ2-5,TRBV7-2,NA,CASTKGIGETQYF,TGTGCCAGCACTAAGGGTATCGGGGAGACCCAGTACTTC
NA,TRBJ1-1,TRBV29-1,NA,CSVSTGNTEAFF,TGCAGCGTCTCCACTGGGAACACTGAAGCTTTCTTT
many,TRBJ1-1,TRBV27,NA,CASSFRTVNTEAFF,TGTGCCAGCAGTTTCCGGACGGTGAACACTGAAGCTTTCTTT
large,TRBJ2-6,TRBV4-3,NA,CASSKGVVGANVLTF,TGCGCCAGCAGCAAAGGAGTAGTTGGGGCCAACGTCCTGACTTTC
few,TRBJ1-1,TRBV29-1,NA,CSVVRGPVMNTEAFF,TGCAGCGTTGTCAGGGGCCCTGTCATGAACACTGAAGCTTTCTTT
few,TRBJ1-5,TRBV7-9,NA,CASSYRPRRNNQPQHF,TGTGCCAGCAGCTACAGACCGAGAAGGAACAATCAGCCCCAGCATTTT
many,TRBJ2-3,TRBV20-1,NA,CSATGLSTDTQYF,TGCAGTGCCACGGGCCTAAGCACAGATACGCAGTATTTT
many,TRBJ1-6,TRBV6-2/TRBV6-3,TRBD1,CASSYSGPMTGPSPLHF,TGTGCCAGCAGTTACTCAGGACCAATGACAGGGCCTTCACCCCTCCACTTT
NA,TRBJ1-1,TRBV20-1,NA,CSAGSAEAFF,TGCAGTGCCGGGTCGGCTGAAGCTTTCTTT
NA,TRBJ1-2,TRBV28,TRBD1,CASSPRQGPNGYTF,TGTGCCAGCAGCCCTCGACAGGGCCCAAACGGCTACACCTTC
many,TRBJ2-7,TRBV4-2,NA,CASSQDLGIYEQYF,TGTGCCAGCAGCCAAGATCTTGGGATCTACGAGCAGTACTTC
many,TRBJ2-2,TRBV7-6,NA,CASSPTSRDGNTGELFF,TGTGCCAGCAGCCCGACGTCCCGGGACGGGAACACCGGGGAGCTGTTTTTT
many,TRBJ2-2,TRBV12-3/TRBV12-4,NA,CASSLAQGMTGELFF,TGTGCCAGCAGTTTGGCGCAGGGTATGACCGGGGAGCTGTTTTTT
many,TRBJ2-1,TRBV20-1,NA,CSPGPGGSPTNNEQFF,TGCAGTCCCGGCCCGGGTGGAAGTCCCACCAACAATGAGCAGTTCTTC
NA,TRBJ2-1,TRBV7-8,TRBD1,CASSSRDSSYNEQFF,TGTGCCAGCAGCTCACGGGACAGCTCCTACAATGAGCAGTTCTTC